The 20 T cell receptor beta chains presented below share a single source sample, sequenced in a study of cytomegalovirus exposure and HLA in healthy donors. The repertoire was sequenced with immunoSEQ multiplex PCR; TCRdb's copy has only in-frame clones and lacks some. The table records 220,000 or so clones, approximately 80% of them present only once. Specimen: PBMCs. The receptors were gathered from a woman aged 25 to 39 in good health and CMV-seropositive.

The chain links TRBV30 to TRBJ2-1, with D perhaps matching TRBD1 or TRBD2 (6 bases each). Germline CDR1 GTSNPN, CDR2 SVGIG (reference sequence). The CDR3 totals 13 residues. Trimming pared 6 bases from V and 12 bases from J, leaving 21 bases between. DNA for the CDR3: TGTGCCTGTACTAAACCGGGCGGAGGGGGGCAGTTCTTC. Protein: CACTKPGGGGQFF.

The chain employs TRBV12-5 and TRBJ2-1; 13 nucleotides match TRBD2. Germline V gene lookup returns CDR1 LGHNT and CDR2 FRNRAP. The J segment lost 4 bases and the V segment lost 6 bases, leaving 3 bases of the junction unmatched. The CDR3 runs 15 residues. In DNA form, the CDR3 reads TGTGCTAGTGGCATGGGACTAGCGGGATACAATGAGCAGTTCTTC. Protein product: CASGMGLAGYNEQFF.

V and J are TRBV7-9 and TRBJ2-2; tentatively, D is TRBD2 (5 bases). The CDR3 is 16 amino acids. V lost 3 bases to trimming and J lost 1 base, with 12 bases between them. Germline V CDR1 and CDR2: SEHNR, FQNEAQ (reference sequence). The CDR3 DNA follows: TGTGCCAGCAGCTTCACAGCGGAGATGAACACCGGGGAGCTGTTTTTT. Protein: CASSFTAEMNTGELFF.

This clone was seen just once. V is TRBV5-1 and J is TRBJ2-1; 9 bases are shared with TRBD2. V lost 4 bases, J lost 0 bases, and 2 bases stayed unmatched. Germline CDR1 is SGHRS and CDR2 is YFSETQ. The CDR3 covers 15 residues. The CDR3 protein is CASSNSGSSYNEQFF. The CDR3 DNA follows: TGCGCCAGCAGCAATAGCGGGAGCTCCTACAATGAGCAGTTCTTC.

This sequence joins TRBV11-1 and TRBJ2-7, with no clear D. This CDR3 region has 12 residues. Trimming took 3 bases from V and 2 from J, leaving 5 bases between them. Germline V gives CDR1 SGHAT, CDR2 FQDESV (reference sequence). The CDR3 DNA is TGTGCCAGCAGCTTCAGTACCTACGAGCAGTACTTC. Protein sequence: CASSFSTYEQYF.

The CDR3 region is CASISDPSSYNEQFF. The CDR3 DNA reads as TGTGCCAGCATCAGTGACCCAAGCTCCTACAATGAGCAGTTCTTC. This rearrangement joins TRBV4-2 to TRBJ2-1; D remains unclear. In germline, CDR1 is LGHNA, CDR2 YNFKEQ. The ends were cut back, 7 bases at V and 0 bases at J, with 13 bases in the middle. There are 15 residues in the CDR3.

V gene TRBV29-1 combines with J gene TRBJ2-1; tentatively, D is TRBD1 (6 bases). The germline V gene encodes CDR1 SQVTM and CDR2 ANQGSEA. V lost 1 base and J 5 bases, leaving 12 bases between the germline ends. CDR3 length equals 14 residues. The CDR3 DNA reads TGCAGCGTTGAAGGGGGGCACGGAAACAATGAGCAGTTCTTC. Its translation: CSVEGGHGNNEQFF.

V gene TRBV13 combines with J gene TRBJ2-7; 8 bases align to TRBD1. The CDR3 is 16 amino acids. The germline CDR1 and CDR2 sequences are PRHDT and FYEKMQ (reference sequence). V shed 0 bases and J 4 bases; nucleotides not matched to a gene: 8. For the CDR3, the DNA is TGTGCCAGCAGCTTAGGTAGGGGACAGGAGACTTACGAGCAGTACTTC. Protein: CASSLGRGQETYEQYF.

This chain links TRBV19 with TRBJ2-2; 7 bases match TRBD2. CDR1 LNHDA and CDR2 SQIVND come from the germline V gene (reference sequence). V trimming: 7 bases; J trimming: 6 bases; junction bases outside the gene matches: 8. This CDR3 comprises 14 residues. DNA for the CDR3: TGTGCCAGTAACAGCGGGGAGGGGCCCGGGGAGCTGTTTTTT. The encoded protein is CASNSGEGPGELFF.

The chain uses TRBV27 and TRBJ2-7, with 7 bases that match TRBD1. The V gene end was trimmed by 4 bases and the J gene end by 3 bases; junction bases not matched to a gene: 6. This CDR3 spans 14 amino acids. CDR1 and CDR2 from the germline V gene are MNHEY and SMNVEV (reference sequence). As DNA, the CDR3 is TGTGCCAGCAGTTATCGGGACAGACACTACGAGCAGTACTTC. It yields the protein CASSYRDRHYEQYF.

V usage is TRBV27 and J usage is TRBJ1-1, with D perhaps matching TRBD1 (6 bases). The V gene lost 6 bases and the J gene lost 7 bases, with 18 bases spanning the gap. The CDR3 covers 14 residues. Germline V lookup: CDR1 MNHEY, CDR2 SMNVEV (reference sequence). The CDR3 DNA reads TGTGCCAGCAGGAATACGGGGGGCCCAGATGAAGCTTTCTTT. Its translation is CASRNTGGPDEAFF.

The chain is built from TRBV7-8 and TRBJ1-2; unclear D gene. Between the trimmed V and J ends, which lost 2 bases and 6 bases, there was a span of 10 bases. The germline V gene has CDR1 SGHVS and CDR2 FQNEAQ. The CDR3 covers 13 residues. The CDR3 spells CASSLTWWDGYTF. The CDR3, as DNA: TGTGCCAGCAGCTTAACGTGGTGGGATGGCTACACCTTC.

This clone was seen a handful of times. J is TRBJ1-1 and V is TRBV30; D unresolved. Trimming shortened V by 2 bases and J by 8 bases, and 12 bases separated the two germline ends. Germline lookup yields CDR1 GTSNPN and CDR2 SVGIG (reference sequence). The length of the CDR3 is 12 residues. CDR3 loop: CAWSSANREAFF. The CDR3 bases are TGTGCCTGGAGTTCGGCGAACCGAGAAGCTTTCTTT.

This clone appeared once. The CDR3 bases are TGCAGCGTGGGAGGGACAGGGGGCGTTGGGCAGTTCTTC. Translation gives CSVGGTGGVGQFF. The chain links TRBV29-1 to TRBJ2-1; 12 bases are a match to TRBD1. There are 13 residues in the CDR3. Unmatched junction bases numbered 9, after V lost 6 bases and J lost 12 bases. The germline CDR1 and CDR2 sequences are SQVTM and ANQGSEA.

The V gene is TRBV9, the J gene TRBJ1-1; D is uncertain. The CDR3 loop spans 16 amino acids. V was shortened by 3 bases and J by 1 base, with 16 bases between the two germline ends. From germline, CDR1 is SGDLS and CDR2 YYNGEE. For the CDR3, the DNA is TGTGCCAGCAGCGCGATGACCGAGTTGTGGAACACTGAAGCTTTCTTT. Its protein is CASSAMTELWNTEAFF.

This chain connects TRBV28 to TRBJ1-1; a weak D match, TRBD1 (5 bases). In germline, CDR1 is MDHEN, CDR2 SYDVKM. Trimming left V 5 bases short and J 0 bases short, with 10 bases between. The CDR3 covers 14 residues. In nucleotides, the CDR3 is TGTGCCAGCAGTGGCACAGGCATGAACACTGAAGCTTTCTTT. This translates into CASSGTGMNTEAFF.

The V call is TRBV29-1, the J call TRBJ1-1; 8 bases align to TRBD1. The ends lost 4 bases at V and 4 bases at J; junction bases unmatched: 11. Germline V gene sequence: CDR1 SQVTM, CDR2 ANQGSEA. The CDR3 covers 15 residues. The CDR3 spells CSVGVAGTGSTEAFF. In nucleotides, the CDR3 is TGCAGCGTTGGGGTCGCCGGGACAGGTTCCACTGAAGCTTTCTTT.

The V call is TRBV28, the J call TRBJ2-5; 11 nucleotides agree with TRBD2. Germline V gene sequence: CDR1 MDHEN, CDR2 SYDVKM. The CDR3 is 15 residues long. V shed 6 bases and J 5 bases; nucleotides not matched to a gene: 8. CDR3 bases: TGTGCCAGCAGCGATAGCGGGAGGGCCGGGGAGACCCAGTACTTC. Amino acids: CASSDSGRAGETQYF.

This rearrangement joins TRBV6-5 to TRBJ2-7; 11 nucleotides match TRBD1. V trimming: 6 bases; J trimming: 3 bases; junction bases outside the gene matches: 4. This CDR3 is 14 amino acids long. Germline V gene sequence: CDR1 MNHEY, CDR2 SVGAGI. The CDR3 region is CASRVDRGLYEQYF. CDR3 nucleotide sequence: TGTGCCAGCAGGGTGGACAGGGGGCTCTACGAGCAGTACTTC.

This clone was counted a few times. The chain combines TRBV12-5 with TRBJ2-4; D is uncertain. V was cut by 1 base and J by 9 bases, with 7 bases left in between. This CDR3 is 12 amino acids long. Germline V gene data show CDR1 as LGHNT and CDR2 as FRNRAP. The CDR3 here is CASGLAKGIQYF. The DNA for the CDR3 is TGTGCTAGTGGTTTGGCCAAAGGCATTCAGTACTTC. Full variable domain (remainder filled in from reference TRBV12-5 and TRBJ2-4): DARVTQTPRHKVTEMGQEVTMRCQPILGHNTVFWYRQTMMQGLELLAYFRNRAPLDDSGMPKDRFSAEMPDATLATLKIQPSEPRDSAVYFCASGLAKGIQYFGAGTRLSVL.